This is a list of T cell receptor beta chains from one sample in a study of OX40 agonist ivuxolimab in advanced cancers. Assay used: immunoSEQ multiplex PCR; TCRdb lists only in-frame clones, some missing. Of 35,000 to 45,000 clones in the sample, roughly 84% were seen once. The material was CD4+ or CD8+ T cells sorted from blood, obtained in a trial of the OX40 agonist ivuxolimab. The source of these receptors is an adult with an advanced solid tumor such as melanoma, head and neck, liver or kidney cancer. The CDR3 runs from the conserved cysteine through the conserved F or W. The order of the fields is V gene, J gene, CDR3 protein.

v_call: TRBV6-4
j_call: TRBJ2-1
cdr3_aa: CASSDSTMRGGEQFF

v_call: TRBV9
j_call: TRBJ1-4
cdr3_aa: CASSGRQGEGEKLFF

v_call: TRBV4-3
j_call: TRBJ2-3
cdr3_aa: CASSQDWGTSGTDTQYF

v_call: TRBV9
j_call: TRBJ2-3
cdr3_aa: CASNGAADTDTQYF

v_call: TRBV6-5
j_call: TRBJ2-7
cdr3_aa: CASSYGGLEYEQYF

v_call: TRBV28
j_call: TRBJ1-4
cdr3_aa: CASSPTGAVIATNEKLFF

v_call: TRBV27
j_call: TRBJ2-7
cdr3_aa: CASSAHGYEQYF

v_call: TRBV29-1
j_call: TRBJ1-2
cdr3_aa: CSVWDRSSYTF

v_call: TRBV28
j_call: TRBJ2-1
cdr3_aa: CASSLSDRGLGEQFF

v_call: TRBV5-6
j_call: TRBJ2-1
cdr3_aa: CASTIGGTGTYNEQFF

v_call: TRBV5-8
j_call: TRBJ2-3
cdr3_aa: CASSHGSQDTQYF

v_call: TRBV5-1
j_call: TRBJ1-2
cdr3_aa: CASSLELNANYGYTF

v_call: TRBV4-2
j_call: TRBJ2-3
cdr3_aa: CASSQVLAGGRTDTQYF

v_call: TRBV6-1
j_call: TRBJ2-7
cdr3_aa: CASTSAYEQYF

v_call: TRBV7-2
j_call: TRBJ2-1
cdr3_aa: CASSAPSRNEQFF

v_call: TRBV28
j_call: TRBJ2-1
cdr3_aa: CASSPDAPYNEQFF

v_call: TRBV13
j_call: TRBJ1-2
cdr3_aa: CASSTRDRGDGYTF

v_call: TRBV4-3
j_call: TRBJ2-1
cdr3_aa: CASGQDGRNEQFF

v_call: TRBV6-6
j_call: TRBJ2-3
cdr3_aa: CASHGTPTSTDTQYF

v_call: TRBV19
j_call: TRBJ2-1
cdr3_aa: CASRQDGGAGEQFF

v_call: TRBV12-5
j_call: TRBJ1-2
cdr3_aa: CASGLPGTEDGYTF

v_call: TRBV4-1
j_call: TRBJ1-1
cdr3_aa: CATKGVGGLTEAFF

v_call: TRBV9
j_call: TRBJ2-2
cdr3_aa: CASSYDRGSTGELFF

v_call: TRBV25-1
j_call: TRBJ2-5
cdr3_aa: CASSRRGGEETQYF

v_call: TRBV5-5
j_call: TRBJ2-7
cdr3_aa: CASSLSSYEQYF

v_call: TRBV7-6
j_call: TRBJ2-6
cdr3_aa: CASSSQGGSLGANVLTF

v_call: TRBV6-6
j_call: TRBJ2-3
cdr3_aa: CASRLTAGGQNTQYF

v_call: TRBV29-1
j_call: TRBJ2-3
cdr3_aa: CSVAVSGGSDTQYF

v_call: TRBV9
j_call: TRBJ2-3
cdr3_aa: CARGGSYTQYF

v_call: TRBV9
j_call: TRBJ1-1
cdr3_aa: CASSGGQGDTEAFF

v_call: TRBV10-3
j_call: TRBJ2-5
cdr3_aa: CAISDRGEETQYF

v_call: TRBV11-2
j_call: TRBJ1-2
cdr3_aa: CASSQAGTGGGYTF

v_call: TRBV6-6
j_call: TRBJ1-6
cdr3_aa: CASSYLGTGKAPLHF

v_call: TRBV10-3
j_call: TRBJ2-1
cdr3_aa: CAISESRGESEQFF

v_call: TRBV9
j_call: TRBJ2-2
cdr3_aa: CASSPHPGELFF

v_call: TRBV5-5
j_call: TRBJ1-6
cdr3_aa: CASSLDWDRNSPLHF

v_call: TRBV9
j_call: TRBJ1-1
cdr3_aa: CASSVGRGGTEAFF

v_call: TRBV7-2
j_call: TRBJ2-2
cdr3_aa: CASSLQGRANTGELFF

v_call: TRBV27
j_call: TRBJ1-2
cdr3_aa: CASSWTGGESGYGYTF

v_call: TRBV7-9
j_call: TRBJ1-6
cdr3_aa: CASSPADLHSPLHF

v_call: TRBV5-4
j_call: TRBJ1-1
cdr3_aa: CASSLRGLSTEAFF